The TCR beta chain described here comes from a study of blood T cell repertoires in COVID-19. On the study more broadly: The origin of the acute and convalescent COVID-19 samples was the United States, Italy and Spain. The cDNA or gDNA used as material had been derived from T cells, B-cell-depleted T cells, or PBMCs.

Authors' processing steps: Amplified reference gene primers provided the basis for estimating nucleated cell counts. Assay: immunoSEQ multiplex PCR; the TCRdb copy retains only in-frame clones and omits some. V, J and clone size were drawn from that table, and D and trimming were deduced from the DNA. The sample lists roughly 200,000 clones, roughly four fifths occurring once. This CDR3 comprises 14 residues. The germline CDR1 and CDR2 sequences are LGHDT and YNNKEL (reference sequence). V was pared by 3 bases and J by 9 bases, with 15 bases between. This clone appeared a few times. This clonotype was sampled from a woman aged 80 or over with COVID-19, enrolled during active disease. The gene calls are TRBV3-1 (or the pseudogene TRBV3-2) and TRBJ2-4; D is possibly TRBD2 (5 bases). The material sequenced was peripheral blood. In DNA form, the CDR3 reads TGTGCCAGCAGCCACCCGGAGAGAGGAGGCATTCAGTACTTC. Translated, it gives CASSHPERGGIQYF.